A single sample is the source of the 12 T cell receptor beta chains below, sequenced in a study of T cell changes during pregnancy in multiple sclerosis. TCRdb's copy holds only in-frame clones and misses some; the assay was immunoSEQ multiplex PCR. The sample lists 70,000 to 100,000 clones; 90% to 95% were seen once. This specimen consisted of peripheral blood, obtained in the first trimester of pregnancy. Receptor source: a female donor with multiple sclerosis, enrolled in a pregnancy study.

This chain joins TRBV4-2 and TRBJ2-5, with 11 bases matching TRBD2. The CDR3 runs to 20 residues. In germline, CDR1 is LGHNA, CDR2 YNFKEQ. V trimming: 0 bases; J trimming: 3 bases; junction bases outside the gene matches: 15. As DNA, the CDR3 is TGTGCCAGCAGCCAAGAGGATTCCGCCGGGACTAGCGGTCCGGAAGAGACCCAGTACTTC. Amino acid sequence: CASSQEDSAGTSGPEETQYF.

About this clone: Other nucleotide sequences in the sample specify the same CDR3. This chain joins TRBV30 and TRBJ1-5; a weak D match, TRBD1 (6 bases). Looked up from germline, CDR1 is GTSNPN and CDR2 is SVGIG (reference sequence). The CDR3 contains 13 residues. V shed 1 base and J shed 2 bases, with 6 bases lying between them. CDR3 coding DNA: TGTGCCTGGAGTGGACAGGGCAATCAGCCCCAGCATTTT. Encoded protein: CAWSGQGNQPQHF. The whole variable domain, filled in from reference TRBV30 and TRBJ1-5, reads SQTIHQWPATLVQPVGSPLSLECTVEGTSNPNLYWYRQAAGRGLQLLFYSVGIGQISSEVPQNLSASRPQDRQFILSSKKLLLSDSGFYLCAWSGQGNQPQHFGDGTRLSIL.

V gene TRBV25-1 combines with J gene TRBJ2-5; 7 bases align to TRBD1. The V segment lost 3 bases and the J segment 3 bases; nucleotides outside the gene matches: 4. Germline CDR1 and CDR2: MGHDK and SYGVNS. The CDR3 contains 14 residues. CDR3 sequence: CASSDPGQKETQYF. The CDR3 bases are TGTGCCAGCAGTGACCCGGGACAGAAAGAGACCCAGTACTTC.

V gene TRBV6-5 combines with J gene TRBJ1-2, with 8 bases lining up with TRBD1. This CDR3 comprises 13 residues. CDR1 MNHEY and CDR2 SVGAGI come from the germline V gene. With V trimmed by 6 bases and J by 5 bases, 5 bases remained unmatched. The CDR3 DNA reads as TGTGCCAGCAGGAACAGGGGGGGATATGGCTACACCTTC. This sequence encodes CASRNRGGYGYTF.

V is TRBV15 and J is TRBJ2-1, with 11 positions matching TRBD1. The V gene's germline CDR1 is LNHNV and CDR2 YYDKDF (reference sequence). Unmatched junction bases numbered 3, after V lost 0 bases and J lost 5 bases. CDR3 length: 16 amino acids. The CDR3 DNA is TGTGCCACCAGCAGAGATCCGGACAGGGGGCACAATGAGCAGTTCTTC. Residues: CATSRDPDRGHNEQFF.

The chain employs TRBV6-5 and TRBJ2-5; TRBD1 aligns across 7 bases. CDR1 and CDR2 (germline): MNHEY, SVGAGI. The CDR3 extends over 15 amino acids. The trim removed 2 bases at V and 2 bases at J, leaving 5 bases unmatched. The CDR3 region is CASSYNVRGQETQYF. CDR3 sequence (DNA): TGTGCCAGCAGTTACAATGTCAGGGGGCAAGAGACCCAGTACTTC.

This sequence joins TRBV6-1 and TRBJ2-7; tentatively, D is TRBD1 (6 bases). Germline V lookup: CDR1 MNHNS, CDR2 SASEGT. The CDR3 length is 13 residues. The ends were cut back, 7 bases at V and 0 bases at J, with 10 bases in the middle. CDR3 amino acids: CASTGTSSYEQYF. CDR3 bases: TGTGCCAGCACCGGGACAAGCTCCTACGAGCAGTACTTC.

This clone occurred once. The V gene is TRBV2, the J gene TRBJ1-6; no reliable D call. V lost 3 bases to trimming and J lost 9 bases, with 12 bases between them. This CDR3 comprises 14 residues. CDR1 is SNHLY, CDR2 FYNNEI, per germline. The CDR3 nucleotides are TGTGCCAGCAGTGATCGACGGGGAGGTTCACCCCTCCACTTT. Encoded protein: CASSDRRGGSPLHF.

The chain employs TRBV18 and TRBJ1-6, with 8 bases that match TRBD1. CDR1 and CDR2 (germline): KGHSH, LQKENI. The CDR3 consists of 18 residues. J gave up 8 bases and V 6 bases, and 18 bases lay outside the gene matches. CDR3 protein: CASSPGQGIRERDSPLHF. CDR3 nucleotide sequence: TGTGCCAGCTCCCCCGGACAGGGAATAAGGGAAAGGGATTCACCCCTCCACTTT. Variable domain in full (rest from reference TRBV18 and TRBJ1-6): NAGVMQNPRHLVRRRGQEARLRCSPMKGHSHVYWYRQLPEEGLKFMVYLQKENIIDESGMPKERFSAEFPKEGPSILRIQQVVRGDSAAYFCASSPGQGIRERDSPLHFGNGTRLTVT.

The V gene is TRBV19, the J gene TRBJ2-7; the D is unclear. This CDR3 has 13 residues. The germline gives CDR1 LNHDA, CDR2 SQIVND (reference sequence). Trimming removed 8 bases at V and 2 bases at J, with 13 bases between. The CDR3 DNA sequence: TGTGCCAGTCAGCCAGACGGAGCCTACGAGCAGTACTTC. It translates to CASQPDGAYEQYF.

The chain employs TRBV30 and TRBJ2-7; 7 bases match TRBD2. With V trimmed by 5 bases and J by 5 bases, 15 bases remained unmatched. CDR1 and CDR2 from the germline V gene are GTSNPN and SVGIG (reference sequence). The CDR3 is made up of 15 amino acids. The CDR3 DNA follows: TGTGCCTGGGGAGGAGATAGACTAGCCCGCCACGAGCAGTACTTC. Encoded protein: CAWGGDRLARHEQYF.

This chain links TRBV7-2 with TRBJ2-5; maybe TRBD1 (5 bases). V was cut by 1 base and J by 1 base, with 7 bases left in between. The germline CDR1 and CDR2 sequences are SGHTA and FQGNSA. The CDR3 totals 14 residues. The CDR3 region is CASSLGGLQETQYF. The CDR3 DNA reads as TGTGCCAGCAGCTTAGGGGGCCTCCAAGAGACCCAGTACTTC.